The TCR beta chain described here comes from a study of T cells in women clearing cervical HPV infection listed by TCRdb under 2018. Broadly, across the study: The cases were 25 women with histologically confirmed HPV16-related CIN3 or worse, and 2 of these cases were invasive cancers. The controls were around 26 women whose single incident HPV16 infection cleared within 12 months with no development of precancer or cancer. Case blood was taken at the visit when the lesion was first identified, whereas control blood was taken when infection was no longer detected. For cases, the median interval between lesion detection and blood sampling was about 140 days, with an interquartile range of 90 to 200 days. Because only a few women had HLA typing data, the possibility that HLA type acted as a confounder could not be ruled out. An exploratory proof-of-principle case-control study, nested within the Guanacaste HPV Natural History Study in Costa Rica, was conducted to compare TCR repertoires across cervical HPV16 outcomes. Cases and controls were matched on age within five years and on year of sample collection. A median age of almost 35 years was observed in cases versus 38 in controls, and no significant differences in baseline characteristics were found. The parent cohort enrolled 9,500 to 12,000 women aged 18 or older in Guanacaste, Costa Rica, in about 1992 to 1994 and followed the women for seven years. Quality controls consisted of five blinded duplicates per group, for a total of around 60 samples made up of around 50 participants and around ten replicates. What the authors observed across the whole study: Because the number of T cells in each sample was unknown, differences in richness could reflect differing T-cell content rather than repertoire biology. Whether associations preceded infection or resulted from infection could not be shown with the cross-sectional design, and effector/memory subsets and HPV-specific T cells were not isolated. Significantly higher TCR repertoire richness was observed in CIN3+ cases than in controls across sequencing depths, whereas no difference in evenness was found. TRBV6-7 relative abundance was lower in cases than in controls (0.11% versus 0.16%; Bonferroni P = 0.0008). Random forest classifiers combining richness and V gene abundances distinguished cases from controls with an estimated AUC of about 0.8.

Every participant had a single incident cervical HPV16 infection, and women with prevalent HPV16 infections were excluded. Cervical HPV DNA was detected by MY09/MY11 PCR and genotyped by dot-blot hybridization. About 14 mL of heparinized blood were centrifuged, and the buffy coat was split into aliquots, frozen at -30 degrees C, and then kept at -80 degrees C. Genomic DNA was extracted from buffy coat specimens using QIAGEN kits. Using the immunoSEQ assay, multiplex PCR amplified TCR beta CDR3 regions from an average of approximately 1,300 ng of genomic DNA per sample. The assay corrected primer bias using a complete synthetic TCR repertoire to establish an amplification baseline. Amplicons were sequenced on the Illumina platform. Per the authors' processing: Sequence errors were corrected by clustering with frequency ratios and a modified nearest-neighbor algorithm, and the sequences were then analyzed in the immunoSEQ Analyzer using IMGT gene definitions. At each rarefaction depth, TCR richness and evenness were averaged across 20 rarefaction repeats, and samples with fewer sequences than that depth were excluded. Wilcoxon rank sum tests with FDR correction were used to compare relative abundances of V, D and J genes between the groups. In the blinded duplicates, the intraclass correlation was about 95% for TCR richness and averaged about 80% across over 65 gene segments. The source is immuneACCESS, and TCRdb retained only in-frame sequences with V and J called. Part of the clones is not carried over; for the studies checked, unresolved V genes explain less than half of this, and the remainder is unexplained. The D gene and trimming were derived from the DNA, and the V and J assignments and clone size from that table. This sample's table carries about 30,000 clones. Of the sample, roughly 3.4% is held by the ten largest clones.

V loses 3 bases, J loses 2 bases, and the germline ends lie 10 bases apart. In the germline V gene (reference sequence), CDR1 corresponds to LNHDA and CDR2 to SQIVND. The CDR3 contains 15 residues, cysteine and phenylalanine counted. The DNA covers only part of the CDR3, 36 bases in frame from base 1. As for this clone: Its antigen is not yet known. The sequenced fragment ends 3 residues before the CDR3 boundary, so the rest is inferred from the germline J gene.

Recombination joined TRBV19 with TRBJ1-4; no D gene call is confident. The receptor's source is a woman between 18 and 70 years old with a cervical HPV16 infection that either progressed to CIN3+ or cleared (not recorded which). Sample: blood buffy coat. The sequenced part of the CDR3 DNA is TGTGCCAGTAGTATCCAGGTCAGCACTAATGAAAAA. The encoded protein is CASSIQVSTNEK. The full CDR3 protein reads CASSIQVSTNEKLFF. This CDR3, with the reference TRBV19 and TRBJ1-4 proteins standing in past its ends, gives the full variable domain DGGITQSPKYLFRKEGQNVTLSCEQNLNHDAMYWYRQDPGQGLRLIYYSQIVNDFQKGDIAEGYSVSREKKESFPLTVTSAQKNPTAFYLCASSIQVSTNEKLFFGSGTQLSVL.